The source of this TCR beta chain is a study of T cells expressing NK-cell markers. For the study at large: Sequencing covered eight donors, seven HCMV-seropositive and one seronegative.

In generating TCR beta cDNA, 5'RACE template switching with UMIs was used. TCRdb reprocessed the 5' RACE reads and reports one entry per CDR3 protein, with no DNA. The sample includes about 380,000 distinct CDR3 sequences. CDR3 size: 17 residues. In germline, CDR1 is LGHDT, CDR2 YNNKEL (reference sequence). Broader study findings: Once again these clonotypes came out on top in the CD3+CD56-NKG2C+ fraction of a few donors. Dominant NKG2C+ clonotypes in six donors made up roughly 1.0-7.0% of CD8+ T cells.

Concerning this clonotype: Antigen: not known.

The material sequenced was blood T cells: a sorted CD56 or NKG2C T cell subset, CD4+ or CD8+ T cells, or bulk PBMC T cells (not recorded which). The TCR sequence derives from a man aged 18 to 69 in good health. The chain joins TRBV3-1 to TRBJ2-7. CDR3 amino acids: CASSQDSLSGVLYEQYF.